This TCR beta chain derives from a study of blood T cell repertoires in COVID-19. Study-level information: Sites in the United States, Italy and Spain provided acute and convalescent COVID-19 samples.

The repertoire was sequenced with immunoSEQ multiplex PCR; TCRdb's copy has only in-frame clones and lacks some. The sample holds roughly 320,000 clones, around 86% seen once. The V gene lost 5 bases and the J gene lost 6 bases, with 17 bases spanning the gap. The CDR3 consists of 15 residues. CDR1 is SGHAT and CDR2 is FQNNGV in the germline V gene. The sequence came from a man in his 70s with acute or convalescent COVID-19. The specimen sequenced was peripheral blood. This rearrangement joins TRBV11-2 to TRBJ1-5; D is ambiguous. CDR3 nucleotides: TGTGCCAGCAGCCTCGGACTCAACGCAGGTCAGCCCCAGCATTTT. This encodes CASSLGLNAGQPQHF.